This TCR beta chain was documented in a study of cytomegalovirus exposure and HLA in healthy donors. The PCR was carried out with 60 Vbeta primers and 13 Jbeta primers. Data came from immunoSEQ multiplex PCR; TCRdb stores just in-frame clones and leaves some out. The table has 95,000 to 150,000 clones, around four fifths seen once; the top ten hold approximately 2%. On this clone itself: The antigen remains unidentified.

Study-level points and caveats: Versus the roughly 690-donor mean, an Asian-associated ancestry cluster reportedly showed fewer N-insertions in a later analysis. Most TCR beta V segments were productive about 90% or about 30% of the time in an earlier analysis. It was taken for granted in presence/absence analyses that sequencing depth across donors was roughly uniform.

This CDR3 is built from 17 residues. V lost 7 bases to trimming and J lost 2 bases; unmatched junction nucleotides: 11. CDR1 is MDHEN and CDR2 is SYDVKM in the germline V gene. The sample comprised PBMCs. The source is a man aged 40-55 years in good health and CMV-seronegative. The V call is TRBV28, the J call TRBJ2-7; 13 bases are shared with TRBD2. This chain's CDR3 is CASTIGGLAGSPYEQYF. The CDR3 bases are TGTGCCAGCACCATAGGGGGACTAGCGGGAAGTCCCTACGAGCAGTACTTC.